The clone carrying this T cell receptor (beta chain) was found once. This specimen belongs to a study of somatic mutations in cytotoxic T cells in rheumatoid arthritis. Sequencing was performed with immunoSEQ multiplex PCR; in TCRdb, only in-frame clones are kept and a portion is missing. Of some 11,000 clones listed, roughly 85% were seen once; the top ten hold roughly 35%. The TCR was taken from an adult with rheumatoid arthritis. Sample: CD8+ T cells sorted from blood.

The CDR3 DNA reads as TGTGCCAGCATCGAGCTTGGGACGGAGGGAAGCTATGGCTACACCTTC. Its translation is CASIELGTEGSYGYTF. This chain connects TRBV5-5 to TRBJ1-2; possibly TRBD1 for D (5 bases). The CDR3 is 16 amino acids. The V gene lost 6 bases and the J gene lost 4 bases, with 22 bases spanning the gap. The germline CDR1 and CDR2 sequences are SGHKS and YYEKEE (reference sequence).